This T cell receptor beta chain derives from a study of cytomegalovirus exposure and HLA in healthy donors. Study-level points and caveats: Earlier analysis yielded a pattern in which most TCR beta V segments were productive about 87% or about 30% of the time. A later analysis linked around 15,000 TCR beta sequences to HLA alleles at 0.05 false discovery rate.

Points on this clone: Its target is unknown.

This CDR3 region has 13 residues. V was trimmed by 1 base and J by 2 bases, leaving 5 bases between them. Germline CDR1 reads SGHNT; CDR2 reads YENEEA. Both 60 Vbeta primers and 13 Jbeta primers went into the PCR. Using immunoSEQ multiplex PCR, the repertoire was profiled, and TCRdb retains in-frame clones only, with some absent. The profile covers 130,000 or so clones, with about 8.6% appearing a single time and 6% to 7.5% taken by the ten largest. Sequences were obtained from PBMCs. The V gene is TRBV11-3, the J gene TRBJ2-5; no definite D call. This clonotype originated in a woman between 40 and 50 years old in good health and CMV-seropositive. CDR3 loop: CASSLGSQETQYF. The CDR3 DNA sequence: TGTGCCAGCAGCTTAGGTTCTCAAGAGACCCAGTACTTC.